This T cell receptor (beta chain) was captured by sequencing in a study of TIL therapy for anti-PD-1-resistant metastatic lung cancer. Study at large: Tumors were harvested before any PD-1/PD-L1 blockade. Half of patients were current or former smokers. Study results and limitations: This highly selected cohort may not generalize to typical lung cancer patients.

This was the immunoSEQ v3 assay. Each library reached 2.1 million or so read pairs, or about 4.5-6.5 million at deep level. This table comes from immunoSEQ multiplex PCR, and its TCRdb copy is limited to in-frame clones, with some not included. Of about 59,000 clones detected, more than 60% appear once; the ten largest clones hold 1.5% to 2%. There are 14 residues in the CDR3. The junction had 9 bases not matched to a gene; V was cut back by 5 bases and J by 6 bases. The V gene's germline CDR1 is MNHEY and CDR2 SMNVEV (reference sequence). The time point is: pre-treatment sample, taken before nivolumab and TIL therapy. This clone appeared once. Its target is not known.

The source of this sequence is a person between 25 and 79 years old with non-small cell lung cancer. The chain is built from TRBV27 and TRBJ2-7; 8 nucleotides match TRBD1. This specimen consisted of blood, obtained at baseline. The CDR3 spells CASSPWGQEAEQYF. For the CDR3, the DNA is TGTGCCAGCAGTCCCTGGGGACAGGAGGCCGAGCAGTACTTC.